This is a list of T cell receptor beta chains from one sample in a study of blood T cell repertoires in COVID-19. The protocol was immunoSEQ multiplex PCR, while the TCRdb copy is restricted to in-frame clones and leaves out a portion. The profile shows around 190,000 clones, approximately 80% of them singletons. Sequencing was performed on peripheral blood. These receptors all stem from a man aged 55-75 years with acute or convalescent COVID-19. Both conserved end residues are part of each CDR3.

v_gene	j_gene	CDR3aa
TRBV4-1	TRBJ2-7	CASSRDRGYYEQYF
TRBV4-1	TRBJ1-1	CASSQAVTQGAFF
TRBV12-5	TRBJ1-1	CASGLVYRGDMNTEAFF
TRBV3-1/TRBV3-2	TRBJ2-5	CASSQEVGGTQYF
TRBV7-6	TRBJ2-5	CASSHSGGETQYF
TRBV5-1	TRBJ1-1	CASSPTSGNTEAFF
TRBV5-5	TRBJ1-1	CASSFDWGGTEAFF
TRBV7-6	TRBJ2-3	CASSLEDRSTDTQYF
TRBV6-5	TRBJ1-2	CASDSGTDRTGYTF
TRBV2	TRBJ2-2	CASSANRVGTGELFF
TRBV12-5	TRBJ2-1	CASADNEQFF
TRBV27	TRBJ1-2	CASSLSSLGQGRGIYGYTF
TRBV7-8	TRBJ1-3	CASSLATVTGGYSGNTIYF
TRBV27	TRBJ2-1	CASSFEDNEQFF
TRBV12-5	TRBJ1-5	CASGVEGFNQPQHF
TRBV6-4	TRBJ2-2	CASSLEGARTGELFF
TRBV5-1	TRBJ1-4	CASSGTGGRNEKLFF
TRBV27	TRBJ1-2	CASSFQGVNGYTF
TRBV30	TRBJ2-2	CAWNRASAGELFF
TRBV11-2	TRBJ2-7	CASSLEGGKGYEQYF
TRBV11-2	TRBJ1-1	CASSSLTGIPTEAFF
TRBV27	TRBJ1-1	CASSFRGWNTEAFF
TRBV19	TRBJ2-7	CASAGLAEGYEQYF
TRBV5-1	TRBJ2-3	CASSLGSGSTDTQYF
TRBV10-3	TRBJ2-6	CAIMNVQGESSGANVLTF
TRBV7-9	TRBJ1-3	CASSRDGPGAIYF
TRBV3-1/TRBV3-2	TRBJ1-2	CASSHTGQGGNYGYTF
TRBV10-2	TRBJ1-4	CASSESGMYEKLFF
TRBV4-3	TRBJ1-3	CASSQGQPSGNTIYF
TRBV29-1	TRBJ2-6	CSVVAGPSSGANVLTF
TRBV7-9	TRBJ1-1	CASSRIRITGGLTEAFF